This T cell receptor beta chain originates from a study of blood T cell repertoires in COVID-19. Whole-study context: PBMCs, B-cell-depleted T cells, or T cells provided the cDNA or gDNA that made up the material.

On this clone: One end of the junction varies from germline; a read error may be responsible.

As originally analysed: Using reference gene primer amplification, nucleated cell counts were estimated. Here immunoSEQ multiplex PCR was the method, and the copy in TCRdb shows in-frame clones only, minus some. Clonal size and the V and J genes are those of that table, whereas D and trimming came from the DNA. The sample consists of about 92,000 clones, about 70% of them appearing once. The CDR3 is 15 amino acids. Germline CDR1 is LGHDT and CDR2 is YNNKEL (reference sequence). Sequences were obtained from peripheral blood. The source of this sequence is a woman aged 55-69 years in a cohort sampled during active or convalescent COVID-19. The chain has TRBV3-1 (or the pseudogene TRBV3-2) and TRBJ2-3, with TRBD2 matching 8 bases. The CDR3 sequence: CASRPGGASTDMQYF. CDR3 DNA sequence: TGTGCCAGCAGACCCGGGGGGGCTAGCACAGATATGCAGTATTTT.